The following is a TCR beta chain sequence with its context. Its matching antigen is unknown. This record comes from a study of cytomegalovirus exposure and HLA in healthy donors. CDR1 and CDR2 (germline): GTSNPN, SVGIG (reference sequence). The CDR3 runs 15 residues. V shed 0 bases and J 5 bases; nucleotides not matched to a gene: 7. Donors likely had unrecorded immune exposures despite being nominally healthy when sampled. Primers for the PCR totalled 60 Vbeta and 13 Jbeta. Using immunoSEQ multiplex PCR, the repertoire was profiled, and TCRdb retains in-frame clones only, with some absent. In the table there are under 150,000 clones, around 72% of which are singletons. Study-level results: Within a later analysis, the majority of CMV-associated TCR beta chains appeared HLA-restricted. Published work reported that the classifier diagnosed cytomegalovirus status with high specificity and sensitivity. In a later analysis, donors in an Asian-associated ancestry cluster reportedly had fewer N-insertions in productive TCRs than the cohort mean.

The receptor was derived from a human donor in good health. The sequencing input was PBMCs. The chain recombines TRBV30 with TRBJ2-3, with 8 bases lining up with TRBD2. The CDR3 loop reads CAWSVLRGARDTQYF. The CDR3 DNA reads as TGTGCCTGGAGTGTACTGCGGGGGGCCCGAGATACGCAGTATTTT.